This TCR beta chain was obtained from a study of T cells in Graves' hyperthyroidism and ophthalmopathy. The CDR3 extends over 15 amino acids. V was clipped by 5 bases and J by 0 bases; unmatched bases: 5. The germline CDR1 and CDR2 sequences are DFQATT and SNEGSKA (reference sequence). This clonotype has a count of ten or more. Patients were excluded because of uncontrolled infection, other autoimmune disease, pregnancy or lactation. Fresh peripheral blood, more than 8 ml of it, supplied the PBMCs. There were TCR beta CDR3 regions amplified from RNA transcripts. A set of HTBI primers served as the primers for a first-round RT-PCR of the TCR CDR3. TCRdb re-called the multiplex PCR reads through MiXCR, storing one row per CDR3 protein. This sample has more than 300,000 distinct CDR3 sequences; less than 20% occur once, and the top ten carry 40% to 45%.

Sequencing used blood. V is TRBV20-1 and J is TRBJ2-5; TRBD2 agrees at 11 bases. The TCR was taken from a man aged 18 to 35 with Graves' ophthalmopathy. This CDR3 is CSALRLAGHQETQYF. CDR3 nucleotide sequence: TGCAGTGCTTTACGACTAGCGGGGCACCAAGAGACCCAGTACTTC.